The 10 T cell receptor beta chains reported below all come from one sample, sequenced in a study of response to subunit inactivated influenza vaccine. TCRdb fed the RT-PCR reads into MiXCR, producing one record per CDR3 protein. The sample lists approximately 500,000 distinct CDR3 sequences, approximately 12% occurring once. Sample: PBMCs from blood, taken about 6 weeks after vaccination. The receptors come from a man aged 45-65 years who received an inactivated influenza vaccine.

This clonotype occurred many times. This rearrangement joins TRBV7-2 to TRBJ1-6; tentative D call: TRBD1 (5 bases). CDR1 is SGHTA and CDR2 is FQGNSA in the germline V gene. Between the trimmed V and J ends, which lost 3 bases and 2 bases, there was a span of 11 bases. The CDR3 length is 16 residues. The CDR3 coding sequence is TGTGCCAGCAGCTTGGGGGACGTGGCCTATAATTCACCCCTCCACTTT. This sequence encodes CASSLGDVAYNSPLHF.

This clonotype was observed a handful of times. The V and J genes are TRBV5-4 and TRBJ1-4, with D tentatively TRBD1 (5 bases). Looked up from germline, CDR1 is SGHNT and CDR2 is YYREEE (reference sequence). V was cut by 0 bases and J by 8 bases, with 8 bases left in between. The CDR3 covers 13 residues. CDR3: CASSLDEGEKLFF. The CDR3 coding sequence is TGTGCCAGCAGCTTGGATGAGGGGGAAAAACTGTTTTTT.

The chain carries TRBV7-6 and TRBJ2-5, with D maybe TRBD2 (5 bases). Germline lookup yields CDR1 SGHVS and CDR2 FNYEAQ. Trimming removed 0 bases from V and 7 bases from J, with 21 bases in between. This CDR3 is 17 amino acids long. The CDR3 loop reads CASSLAPRTGWKGTQYF. Written as DNA, the CDR3 is TGTGCCAGCAGCTTAGCCCCTAGGACTGGGTGGAAGGGGACCCAGTACTTC.

The J gene is TRBJ2-1, the V gene TRBV12-3 or TRBV12-4; 9 bases fit TRBD1. V lost 6 bases, J lost 1 base, and 4 bases stayed unmatched. The CDR3 contains 15 residues. The CDR3 region has the DNA TGTGCCAGCAGGCAACAGGGGGCTTCCTACAATGAGCAGTTCTTC. It translates to CASRQQGASYNEQFF.

As to this clonotype: A much larger clone differs from this one at a single base, so this may be a read error. The V call is TRBV7-2, the J call TRBJ2-7; maybe TRBD1 (6 bases). Trimming cost V 3 bases and J 0 bases, with 9 bases left between them. CDR1 is SGHTA and CDR2 is FQGNSA in the germline V gene. The CDR3 consists of 14 residues. Written as DNA, the CDR3 is TGTGCCAGCAGCTTCAGACAGGCCTCCTACGAGCAGTACTTC. It codes for CASSFRQASYEQYF.

The table lists this clonotype with a few counts. The chain carries TRBV6-2 or TRBV6-3 and TRBJ2-5, with a possible D match to TRBD2 (6 bases). The V end lost 8 bases, the J end lost 3 bases, and 10 bases lay between the germline ends. The CDR3 has 12 residues. CDR1 is MNHEY and CDR2 is SVGEGT in the germline V gene. The CDR3 bases are TGTGCCAGCGAGGGACTGAAAGAGACCCAGTACTTC. Protein sequence: CASEGLKETQYF.

V and J are TRBV29-1 and TRBJ2-3; D may correspond to TRBD1 or TRBD2 (6 bases each). CDR1 and CDR2 from the germline V gene are SQVTM and ANQGSEA. The CDR3 has 12 residues. Deletions cut 3 bases from V and 6 bases from J, with 10 bases between. The CDR3, as DNA: TGCAGCGTTGAGGAAGGGGGGGATACGCAGTATTTT. Protein: CSVEEGGDTQYF.

This clonotype has a handful of counts. The V and J genes are TRBV6-5 and TRBJ2-3; TRBD2 aligns across 8 bases. V was clipped by 0 bases and J by 7 bases; unmatched bases: 9. This CDR3 is 16 amino acids long. Germline V CDR1 and CDR2: MNHEY, SVGAGI. The CDR3 loop is CASSYSPGGPVNTQYF. The CDR3 DNA is TGTGCCAGCAGTTACTCCCCGGGAGGGCCCGTTAATACGCAGTATTTT.

This chain connects TRBV12-3 or TRBV12-4 to TRBJ2-5; D uncertain. Trimming cost V 3 bases and J 1 base, with 9 bases left between them. The CDR3 has 14 amino acids. The CDR3 bases are TGTGCCAGCAGTTTCGAAGGGTTCCAAGAGACCCAGTACTTC. Translation: CASSFEGFQETQYF.

There are many counts of this clonotype. The chain employs TRBV4-2 and TRBJ2-2, with D possibly being TRBD1 (6 bases). Germline V gene data show CDR1 as LGHNA and CDR2 as YNFKEQ. The CDR3 contains 16 residues. V lost 4 bases to trimming and J lost 5 bases, with 17 bases between them. The CDR3 reads CASSLYRQAETGELFF. CDR3 nucleotide sequence: TGTGCCAGCAGCCTCTACCGACAGGCCGAAACCGGGGAGCTGTTTTTT.